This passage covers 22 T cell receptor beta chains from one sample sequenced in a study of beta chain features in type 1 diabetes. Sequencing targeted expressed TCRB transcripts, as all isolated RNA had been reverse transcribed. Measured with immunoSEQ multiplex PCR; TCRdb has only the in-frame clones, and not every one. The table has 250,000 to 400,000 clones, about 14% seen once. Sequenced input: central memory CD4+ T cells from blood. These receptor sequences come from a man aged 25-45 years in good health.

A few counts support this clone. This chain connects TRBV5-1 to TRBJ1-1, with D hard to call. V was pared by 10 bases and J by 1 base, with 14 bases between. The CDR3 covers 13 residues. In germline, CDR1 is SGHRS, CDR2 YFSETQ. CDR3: CAAAPTPNTEAFF. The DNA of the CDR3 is TGCGCCGCAGCCCCGACACCGAACACTGAAGCTTTCTTT.

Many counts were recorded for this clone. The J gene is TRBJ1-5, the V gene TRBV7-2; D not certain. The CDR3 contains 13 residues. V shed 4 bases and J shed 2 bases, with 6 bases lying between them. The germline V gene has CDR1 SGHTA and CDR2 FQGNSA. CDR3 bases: TGTGCCAGCAGCTCCCTGCGCAATCAGCCCCAGCATTTT. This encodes CASSSLRNQPQHF.

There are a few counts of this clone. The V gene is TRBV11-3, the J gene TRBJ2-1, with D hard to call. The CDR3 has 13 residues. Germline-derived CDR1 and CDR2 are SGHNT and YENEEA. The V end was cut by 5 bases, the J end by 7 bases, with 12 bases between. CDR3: CASSVSVQNEQFF. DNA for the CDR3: TGTGCCAGCAGCGTTTCCGTACAAAATGAGCAGTTCTTC.

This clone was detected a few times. This CDR3 is CASSSGHSTDTQYF. The CDR3 nucleotides read TGTGCCAGCAGCAGCGGGCATAGCACAGATACGCAGTATTTT. The chain links TRBV6-1 to TRBJ2-3; D may be TRBD2 (6 bases). Germline CDR1 MNHNS, CDR2 SASEGT. The CDR3 extends over 14 amino acids. V lost 6 bases and J lost 0, with 10 bases in between.

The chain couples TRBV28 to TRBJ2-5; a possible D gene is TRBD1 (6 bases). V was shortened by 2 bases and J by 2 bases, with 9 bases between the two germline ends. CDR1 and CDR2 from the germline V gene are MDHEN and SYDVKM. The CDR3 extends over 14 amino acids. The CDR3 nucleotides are TGTGCCAGCAGTTTAGTGGACAGACAAGAGACCCAGTACTTC. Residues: CASSLVDRQETQYF.

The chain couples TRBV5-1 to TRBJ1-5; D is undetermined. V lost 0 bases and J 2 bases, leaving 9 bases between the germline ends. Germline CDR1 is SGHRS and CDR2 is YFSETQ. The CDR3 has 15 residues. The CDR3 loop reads CASSLEGEGNQPQHF. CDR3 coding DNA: TGCGCCAGCAGCTTGGAGGGTGAGGGCAATCAGCCCCAGCATTTT.

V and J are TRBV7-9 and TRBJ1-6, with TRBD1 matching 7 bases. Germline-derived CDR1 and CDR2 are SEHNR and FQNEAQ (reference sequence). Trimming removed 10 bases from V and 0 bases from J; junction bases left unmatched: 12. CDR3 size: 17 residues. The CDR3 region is CATPREGQSSYNSPLHF. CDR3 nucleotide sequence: TGTGCCACCCCCCGGGAGGGACAGAGCTCCTATAATTCACCCCTCCACTTT.

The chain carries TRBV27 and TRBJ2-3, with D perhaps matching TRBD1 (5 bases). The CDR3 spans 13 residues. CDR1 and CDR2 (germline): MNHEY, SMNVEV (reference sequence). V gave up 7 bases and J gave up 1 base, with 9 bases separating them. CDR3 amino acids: CASKKTGTDTQYF. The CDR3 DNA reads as TGTGCCAGCAAAAAGACAGGCACAGATACGCAGTATTTT.

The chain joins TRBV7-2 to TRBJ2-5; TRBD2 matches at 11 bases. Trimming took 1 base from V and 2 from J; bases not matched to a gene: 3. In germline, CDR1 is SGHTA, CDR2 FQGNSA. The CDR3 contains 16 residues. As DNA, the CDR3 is TGTGCCAGCAGCTTAGTCGTAGCGGGGGGGCAAGAGACCCAGTACTTC. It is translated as CASSLVVAGGQETQYF.

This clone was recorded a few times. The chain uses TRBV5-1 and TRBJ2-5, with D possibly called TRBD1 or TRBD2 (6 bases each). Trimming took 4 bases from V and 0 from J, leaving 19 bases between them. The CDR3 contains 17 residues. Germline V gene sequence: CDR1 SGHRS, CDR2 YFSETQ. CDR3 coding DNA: TGCGCCAGCAGCGGTGGCCGAGGGGGGACCAACCAAGAGACCCAGTACTTC. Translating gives CASSGGRGGTNQETQYF.

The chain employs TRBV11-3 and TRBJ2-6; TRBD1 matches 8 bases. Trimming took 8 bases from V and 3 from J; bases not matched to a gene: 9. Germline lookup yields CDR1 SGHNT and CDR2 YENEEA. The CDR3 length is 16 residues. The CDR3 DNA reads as TGTGCCAGCGGGGCAGGGGGCTCTGTTGGGGCCAACGTCCTGACTTTC. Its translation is CASGAGGSVGANVLTF.

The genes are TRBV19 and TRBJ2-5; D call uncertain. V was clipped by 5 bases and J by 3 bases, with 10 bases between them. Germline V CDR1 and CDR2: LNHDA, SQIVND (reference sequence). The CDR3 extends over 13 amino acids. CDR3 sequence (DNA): TGTGCCAGTAGTGTCTCAAGAGAAGAGACCCAGTACTTC. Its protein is CASSVSREETQYF. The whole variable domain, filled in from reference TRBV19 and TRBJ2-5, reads DGGITQSPKYLFRKEGQNVTLSCEQNLNHDAMYWYRQDPGQGLRLIYYSQIVNDFQKGDIAEGYSVSREKKESFPLTVTSAQKNPTAFYLCASSVSREETQYFGPGTRLLVL.

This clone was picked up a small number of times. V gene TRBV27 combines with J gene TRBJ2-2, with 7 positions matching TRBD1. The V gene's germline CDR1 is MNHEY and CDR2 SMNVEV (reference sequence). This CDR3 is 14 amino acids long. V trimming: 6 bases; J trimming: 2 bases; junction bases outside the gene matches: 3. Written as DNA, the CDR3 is TGTGCCAGCAGGGGACAGAGTAACACCGGGGAGCTGTTTTTT. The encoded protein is CASRGQSNTGELFF.

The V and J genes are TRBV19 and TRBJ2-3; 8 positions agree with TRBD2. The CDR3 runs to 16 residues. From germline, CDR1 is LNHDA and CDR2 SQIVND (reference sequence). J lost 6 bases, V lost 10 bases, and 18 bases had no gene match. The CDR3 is CATAWSGGLEGDTQYF. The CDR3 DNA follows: TGTGCCACTGCATGGTCCGGGGGACTAGAAGGGGATACGCAGTATTTT.

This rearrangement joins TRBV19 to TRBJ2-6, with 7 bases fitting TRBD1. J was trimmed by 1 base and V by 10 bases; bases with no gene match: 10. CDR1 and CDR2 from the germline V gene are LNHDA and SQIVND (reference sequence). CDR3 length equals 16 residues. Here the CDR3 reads CATKRDSTSGANVLTF. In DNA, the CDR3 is TGTGCCACCAAAAGGGACAGCACTTCTGGGGCCAACGTCCTGACTTTC.

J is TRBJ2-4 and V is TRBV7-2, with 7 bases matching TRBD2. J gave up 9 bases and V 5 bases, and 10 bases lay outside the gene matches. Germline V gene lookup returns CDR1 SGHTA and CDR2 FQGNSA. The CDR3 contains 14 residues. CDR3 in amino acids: CASSTTGTGGIQYF. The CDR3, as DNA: TGTGCCAGCAGCACGACCGGGACGGGGGGCATTCAGTACTTC.

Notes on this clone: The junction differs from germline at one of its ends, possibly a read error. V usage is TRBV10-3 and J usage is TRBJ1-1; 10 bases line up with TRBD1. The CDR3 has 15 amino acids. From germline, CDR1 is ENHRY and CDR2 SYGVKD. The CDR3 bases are TGTGCCAGCAGTTCTGACAGGGGGCGAAACACTGAAGCTTTCTTT. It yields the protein CASSSDRGRNTEAFF.

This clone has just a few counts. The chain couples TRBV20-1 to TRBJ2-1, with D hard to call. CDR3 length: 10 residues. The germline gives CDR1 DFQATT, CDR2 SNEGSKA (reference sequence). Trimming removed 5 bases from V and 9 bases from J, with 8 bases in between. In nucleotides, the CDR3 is TGCAGTGCTCTATTCGGTGAGCAGTTCTTC. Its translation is CSALFGEQFF.

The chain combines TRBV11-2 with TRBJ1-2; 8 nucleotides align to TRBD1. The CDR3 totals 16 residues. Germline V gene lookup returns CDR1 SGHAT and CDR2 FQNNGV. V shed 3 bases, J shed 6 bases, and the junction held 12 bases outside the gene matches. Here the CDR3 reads CASSLITGGFRNGYTF. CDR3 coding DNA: TGTGCCAGCAGCTTGATCACAGGGGGATTTAGGAATGGCTACACCTTC.

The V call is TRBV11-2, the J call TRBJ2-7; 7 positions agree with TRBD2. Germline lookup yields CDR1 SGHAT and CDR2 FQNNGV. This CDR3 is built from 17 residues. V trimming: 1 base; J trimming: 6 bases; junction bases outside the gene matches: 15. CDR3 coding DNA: TGTGCCAGCAGCTTAGTAGGAGGGACTATCGGAGGGCGCGAGCAGTACTTC. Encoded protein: CASSLVGGTIGGREQYF.

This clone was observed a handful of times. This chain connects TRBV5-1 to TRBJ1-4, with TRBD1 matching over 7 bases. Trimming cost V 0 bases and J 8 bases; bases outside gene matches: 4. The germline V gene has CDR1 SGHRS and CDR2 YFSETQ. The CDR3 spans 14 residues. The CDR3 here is CASSLGQGEEKLFF. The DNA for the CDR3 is TGCGCCAGCAGCTTGGGACAGGGTGAAGAAAAACTGTTTTTT. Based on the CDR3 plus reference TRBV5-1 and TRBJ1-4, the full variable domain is KAGVTQTPRYLIKTRGQQVTLSCSPISGHRSVSWYQQTPGQGLQFLFEYFSETQRNKGNFPGRFSGRQFSNSRSEMNVSTLELGDSALYLCASSLGQGEEKLFFGSGTQLSVL.

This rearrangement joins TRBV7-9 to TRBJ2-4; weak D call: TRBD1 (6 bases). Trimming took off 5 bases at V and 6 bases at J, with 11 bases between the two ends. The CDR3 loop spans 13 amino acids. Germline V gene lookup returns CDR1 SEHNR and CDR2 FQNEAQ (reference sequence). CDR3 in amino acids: CASSPPRGNIQYF. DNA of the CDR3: TGTGCCAGCAGCCCCCCCAGGGGAAACATTCAGTACTTC.